This is a list of T cell receptor beta chains from one sample in a study of response to subunit inactivated influenza vaccine. TCRdb re-derived calls from the RT-PCR reads in MiXCR, one entry per CDR3 protein. This table has around 570,000 distinct CDR3 sequences, around 10% appearing once. This same sample was also taken into another study, of T cells expressing NK-cell markers.

The sequences come from PBMCs from blood, collected on the day of vaccination. Every receptor here comes from a man aged 45-60 years who received an inactivated influenza vaccine. Both conserved end residues are part of each CDR3. Each record gives: J gene, V gene, clone size, D gene, CDR3 DNA, CDR3 protein. A D gene is named only where the DNA matches it firmly. Rows may omit the clone size; those that give it use once, few, many or a size class.

>TRBJ1-3|TRBV7-2|-|-
TGTGCCAGCAGCCATGGACCGAACTCTGGAAACACCATATATTTT
CASSHGPNSGNTIYF
>TRBJ2-7|TRBV4-2|few|-
TGTGCCAGCAGCCGTTGGGACCGCTACTACGAGCAGTACTTC
CASSRWDRYYEQYF
>TRBJ2-1|TRBV2|-|-
TGTGCCAGCAGTGAAGATTATGGTGGTAGTGGTGAGCAGTTCTTC
CASSEDYGGSGEQFF
>TRBJ1-3|TRBV6-2/TRBV6-3|-|TRBD1
TGTGCCAGCAGTTATGGGCAGGGGGCTGGAAACACCATATATTTT
CASSYGQGAGNTIYF
>TRBJ2-1|TRBV28|many|-
TGTGCCAGCAGTCCCGGGATAGCCAAGTCCTACAATGAGCAGTTCTTC
CASSPGIAKSYNEQFF
>TRBJ1-2|TRBV5-4|-|-
TGTGCCAGCAGCTTGAAAACATACTATGGCTACACCTTC
CASSLKTYYGYTF
>TRBJ1-4|TRBV5-1|-|-
TGCGCCAGCAGCTCCCGCGTGGCTGAAAAACTGTTTTTT
CASSSRVAEKLFF
>TRBJ1-1|TRBV4-1|-|TRBD1
TGCGCCAGCAGACTCGACAGGGTGAACACTGAAGCTTTCTTT
CASRLDRVNTEAFF
>TRBJ2-1|TRBV12-3/TRBV12-4|-|TRBD1
TGTGCCAGCAGTCGCGCCGGTGGACAGGGAGGATTCTTC
CASSRAGGQGGFF
>TRBJ2-2|TRBV7-2|few|TRBD2
TGTGCCAGCAGCTTAGAGTCTAGCGGGCGACCCGGGGAGCTGTTTTTT
CASSLESSGRPGELFF
>TRBJ2-2|TRBV4-3|few|-
TGCGCCAGCAGCCAAGATTATAGTGCGGTTGTGTGGCGGAACACCGGGGAGCTGTTTTTT
CASSQDYSAVVWRNTGELFF
>TRBJ1-4|TRBV15|-|-
TGTGTCACCAGCAGAGATAACAGAATTCCAACTAATGAAAAACTGTTTTTT
CVTSRDNRIPTNEKLFF
>TRBJ1-1|TRBV12-3/TRBV12-4|few|-
TGTGCCAGCAGTGGATTAGGGGCCTATACGGAAGCTTTCTTT
CASSGLGAYTEAFF
>TRBJ2-5|TRBV28|many|TRBD2
TGTGCCAGCACGGGAGGCACTCAAGAGACCCAGTACTTC
CASTGGTQETQYF
>TRBJ2-7|TRBV6-5|-|TRBD1
TGTGCCAGCAGTTATAGACAGGGTGGCTACGAGCAGTACTTC
CASSYRQGGYEQYF
>TRBJ2-3|TRBV20-1|few|-
TGCAGTGCTAGAACGATGGGATACACAGATACGCAGTATTTT
CSARTMGYTDTQYF
>TRBJ1-4|TRBV12-3/TRBV12-4|few|-
TGTGCCAGCAGCCCGGGGTTTAAAGAAAAACTGTTTTTT
CASSPGFKEKLFF
>TRBJ1-2|TRBV12-3/TRBV12-4|-|-
TGTGCCAGCAGTTTAAGTTCAGGCCTTAATGGCTACACCTTC
CASSLSSGLNGYTF
>TRBJ2-7|TRBV29-1|few|-
TGCAGCGTTGAAGGTGGAGGTGGCTACGAGCAGTACTTC
CSVEGGGGYEQYF
>TRBJ2-1|TRBV14|few|-
TGTGCCAGCAGCCAAGATCTTACGGGGGCATCCCTCAATGAGCAGTTCTTC
CASSQDLTGASLNEQFF
>TRBJ2-1|TRBV4-1|-|-
TGCGCCAGCAGCCAAGATGGGCAGGATTACAATGAGCAGTTCTTC
CASSQDGQDYNEQFF
>TRBJ2-1|TRBV18|few|TRBD1
TGTGCCAGCTCACCCCCCGGGACAGCCACCCAGAATGAGCAGTTCTTC
CASSPPGTATQNEQFF
>TRBJ2-1|TRBV20-1|-|-
TGCAGTGGTCTATCCCAGAGCTCCTACAATGAGCAGTTCTTC
CSGLSQSSYNEQFF
>TRBJ2-5|TRBV28|few|-
TGTGCCAGCAGTTTTTCGGCAAAAAAAGAGACCCAGTACTTC
CASSFSAKKETQYF
>TRBJ1-2|TRBV28|-|TRBD1
TGTGCCAGCAGGGCTACAGGGACAGGGGCGCTCCCTCTCTATGGCTACACCTTC
CASRATGTGALPLYGYTF
>TRBJ2-5|TRBV18|few|-
TGTGCCAGCTCACCATCTAGGGTCGGGGAGACCCAGTACTTC
CASSPSRVGETQYF
>TRBJ2-5|TRBV11-1|-|-
TGTGCCAGCAGCTTAATAACTATCGGGTTGGAGACCCAGTACTTC
CASSLITIGLETQYF
>TRBJ2-5|TRBV7-6|-|TRBD2
TGTGCCAGCAGCTTAGTGGTTGGGGGGGATCAGACCCAGTACTTC
CASSLVVGGDQTQYF